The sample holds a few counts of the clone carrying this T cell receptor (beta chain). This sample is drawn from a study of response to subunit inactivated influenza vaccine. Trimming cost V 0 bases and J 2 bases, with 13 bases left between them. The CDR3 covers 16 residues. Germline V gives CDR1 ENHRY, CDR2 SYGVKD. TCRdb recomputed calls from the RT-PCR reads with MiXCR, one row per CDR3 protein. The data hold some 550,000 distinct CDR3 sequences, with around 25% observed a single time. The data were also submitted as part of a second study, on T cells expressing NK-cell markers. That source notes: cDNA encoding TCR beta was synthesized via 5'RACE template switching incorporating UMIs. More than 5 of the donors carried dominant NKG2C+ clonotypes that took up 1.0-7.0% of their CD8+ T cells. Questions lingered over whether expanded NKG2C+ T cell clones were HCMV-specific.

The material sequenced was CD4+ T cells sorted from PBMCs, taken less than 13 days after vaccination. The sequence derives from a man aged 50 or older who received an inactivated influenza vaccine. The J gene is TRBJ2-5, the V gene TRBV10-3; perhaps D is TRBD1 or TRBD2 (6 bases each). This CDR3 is CAISESRRGIQETQYF. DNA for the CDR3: TGTGCCATCAGTGAGTCTAGGAGGGGGATTCAAGAGACCCAGTACTTC.